This T cell receptor (beta chain) was sequenced for a study of molecular identifiers for immune sequencing clone quantification. CDR3 length equals 14 residues. Trimming cost V 6 bases and J 3 bases; bases outside gene matches: 6. The V gene's germline CDR1 is SNHLY and CDR2 FYNNEI. This clonotype was counted ten times or more. Naive CD8 T cells were sorted as CD8+CD4-CCR7+CD45RA+. TCRdb passed the PCR reads through MiXCR, listing each CDR3 protein once. This repertoire shows under 650,000 distinct CDR3 sequences, just under 20% found once; its top ten account for about 0.9%. Material for sequencing was naive CD8+ T cells from blood, with Jurkat cell RNA spiked in. This sample's subset: FACS-sorted CD8+CD4-CCR7+CD45RA+ naive T cells. The chain employs TRBV2 and TRBJ2-5, with 8 positions matching TRBD2. This TCR was recovered from a human donor in good health. Some libraries in this study had Jurkat cell RNA spiked in. The CDR3 nucleotides are TGTGCCAGCAGGGGACTAGACCATGAAGAGACCCAGTACTTC. Translation gives CASRGLDHEETQYF.